The rows below give T cell receptor beta chains drawn from one sample of a study of CD8+CD57+ T cells in acquired aplastic anemia. From the reads, TCRdb called clonotypes with MiXCR, one entry per CDR3 protein. The table lists more than 250,000 distinct CDR3 sequences, 70% to 85% of them singletons. Sequencing input: sorted CD4+, CD8+, or CD8+CD57+ T cells (not recorded which) from PBMCs. The origin of the receptors is a human donor with aplastic anemia. Each CDR3 is given with its conserved first and last residue. The D gene is left open where the match is weak. Some rows mark clone size as missing; the rest say once, few, many or name a class of expanded clone.

clone size: NA
V gene: TRBV7-9
J gene: TRBJ2-5
D gene: TRBD2
CDR3 DNA: TGTGCCAGCAGCTCTCGAAGAAGCGGGGGGGAGAATGAGTACTTC
CDR3 protein: CASSSRRSGGENEYF

clone size: NA
V gene: TRBV7-7
J gene: TRBJ2-3
D gene: NA
CDR3 DNA: TGTGCTAGCAGCCTGACAGGAGCTAGCACAGATACGCAGTATTTT
CDR3 protein: CASSLTGASTDTQYF

clone size: few
V gene: TRBV19
J gene: TRBJ2-5
D gene: TRBD2
CDR3 DNA: TGTGCCAGTAGTCAGCGGGGTGGCCAAGAGACCCAGTACTTC
CDR3 protein: CASSQRGGQETQYF

clone size: NA
V gene: TRBV9
J gene: TRBJ1-2
D gene: NA
CDR3 DNA: TGTGCCAGCGGAGAGGCAGGTAAGAACCAGTACTTCACCTTC
CDR3 protein: CASGEAGKNQYFTF

clone size: NA
V gene: TRBV7-3
J gene: TRBJ2-5
D gene: NA
CDR3 DNA: TGTGCCAGCAGCTTAAGGTCTCAAGAGACCCAGTACTTC
CDR3 protein: CASSLRSQETQYF

clone size: NA
V gene: TRBV7-9
J gene: TRBJ1-2
D gene: NA
CDR3 DNA: TGTGCCTACGAGGTAGCGGCGTACCAAGAGACTGAGTACACCTTC
CDR3 protein: CAYEVAAYQETEYTF

clone size: NA
V gene: TRBV7-6
J gene: TRBJ2-3
D gene: NA
CDR3 DNA: NA
CDR3 protein: CASSLARGATQYFF

clone size: NA
V gene: TRBV5-4
J gene: TRBJ2-3
D gene: NA
CDR3 DNA: TGTGCCAGCAGCTTGGACGGGGGTCCTCCTACGCAGTATTTT
CDR3 protein: CASSLDGGPPTQYF

clone size: NA
V gene: TRBV10-3
J gene: TRBJ1-1
D gene: NA
CDR3 DNA: TGTGCCAGCACCAATCGGGGGAGACGGAACACTGAAGCTTTCTTT
CDR3 protein: CASTNRGRRNTEAFF

clone size: NA
V gene: TRBV19
J gene: TRBJ1-5
D gene: TRBD1
CDR3 DNA: TGTGCCAGTAGCTTACAGGGGGCCGGCAATCAGCCCCAGCATTTT
CDR3 protein: CASSLQGAGNQPQHF

clone size: NA
V gene: TRBV9
J gene: TRBJ2-3
D gene: NA
CDR3 DNA: TGTGCCAGCAGCACAACAGGAGGCACCGAGCCGCAGTATTTT
CDR3 protein: CASSTTGGTEPQYF

clone size: NA
V gene: TRBV9
J gene: TRBJ2-3
D gene: TRBD2
CDR3 DNA: TGTGCCAGCAGCGTAAACGCGGGAGCGGGCAATGAGCAGTATTTT
CDR3 protein: CASSVNAGAGNEQYF

clone size: few
V gene: TRBV7-8
J gene: TRBJ1-2
D gene: NA
CDR3 DNA: TGTGCCAGCAGCTTAGCGGGAGGTCCCGGTACGCCGTTT
CDR3 protein: CASSLAGGPGTPF

clone size: NA
V gene: TRBV11-3
J gene: TRBJ2-1
D gene: NA
CDR3 DNA: TGTGCCAGCAGCTTAGATCTGAAAGAGCAGTTCTTC
CDR3 protein: CASSLDLKEQFF

clone size: NA
V gene: TRBV13
J gene: TRBJ2-2
D gene: TRBD1
CDR3 DNA: TGTGCCAGCAGCTCACGGGACAGGGGCGTGGACTATTTT
CDR3 protein: CASSSRDRGVDYF

clone size: NA
V gene: TRBV5-4
J gene: TRBJ2-1
D gene: NA
CDR3 DNA: TGTGCCAGCAGCTCTCGAGAGCTACACAATGAGCAGTTCTTC
CDR3 protein: CASSSRELHNEQFF

clone size: NA
V gene: TRBV7-8
J gene: TRBJ1-1
D gene: NA
CDR3 DNA: TGTGCCAGCAGCTTAGGCGGAGGGGCCTATACTGAAGCTTTCTTT
CDR3 protein: CASSLGGGAYTEAFF

clone size: NA
V gene: TRBV9
J gene: TRBJ2-3
D gene: NA
CDR3 DNA: TGTGGCATCGGCGGAGGTCCCGATACGCAGTATTTT
CDR3 protein: CGIGGGPDTQYF

clone size: NA
V gene: TRBV7-2
J gene: TRBJ2-7
D gene: TRBD2
CDR3 DNA: TGTGCCAGCAGCCCTCGAAGGGGAGGGATGTACGAGCAGTACTTC
CDR3 protein: CASSPRRGGMYEQYF

clone size: NA
V gene: TRBV24-1
J gene: TRBJ1-4
D gene: NA
CDR3 DNA: TGTGCCACCAGTGAGTCTTCAGGAGAACAAATTGATGATACGCTGTTTTTT
CDR3 protein: CATSESSGEQIDDTLFF

clone size: NA
V gene: TRBV7-2
J gene: TRBJ2-7
D gene: TRBD1
CDR3 DNA: TGTGCCAGCAGCTTGTCAGGGGGCGCCGACTATCAGTACTTC
CDR3 protein: CASSLSGGADYQYF

clone size: NA
V gene: TRBV7-9
J gene: TRBJ2-3
D gene: NA
CDR3 DNA: TGTGCCAGCAGCTTGATACCCGGGGAGCTGGTTATTGGATATTTT
CDR3 protein: CASSLIPGELVIGYF

clone size: few
V gene: TRBV29-1
J gene: TRBJ1-2
D gene: NA
CDR3 DNA: TGCAGCGTTGATCCTGGGGGCCATTATGGCTACACCTTC
CDR3 protein: CSVDPGGHYGYTF

clone size: NA
V gene: TRBV7-2
J gene: TRBJ1-2
D gene: NA
CDR3 DNA: TGTGCCAGCAGCTTGGAGGGAGGCGCCGATACACATGGCTACACCTTC
CDR3 protein: CASSLEGGADTHGYTF

clone size: NA
V gene: TRBV11-3
J gene: TRBJ2-1
D gene: TRBD2
CDR3 DNA: TGTGCCAGCAGCCAAGATCTGACAGCGGGAGGGGGGAATGAGCAGTTCTTC
CDR3 protein: CASSQDLTAGGGNEQFF

clone size: NA
V gene: TRBV19
J gene: TRBJ2-5
D gene: TRBD1
CDR3 DNA: TGTGCCAGTAGGATAGGGGGCTCGGTAGAGACGCAGTACTTC
CDR3 protein: CASRIGGSVETQYF

clone size: NA
V gene: TRBV7-8
J gene: TRBJ2-3
D gene: TRBD2
CDR3 DNA: TGTGGCGGCAGCGGGGACGGGGGCACAGATACGCAGTATTTT
CDR3 protein: CGGSGDGGTDTQYF

clone size: NA
V gene: TRBV9
J gene: TRBJ2-2
D gene: NA
CDR3 DNA: TGTGCCAGCAGCTTGGGTTCCGGGACACCGAACACCGGGGAGCTGTTTTTT
CDR3 protein: CASSLGSGTPNTGELFF

clone size: NA
V gene: TRBV2
J gene: TRBJ1-2
D gene: NA
CDR3 DNA: TGTGCCAGCAGTGGGGGGAGGGAAGCGAATGGCTACACCTTC
CDR3 protein: CASSGGREANGYTF

clone size: once
V gene: TRBV7-2
J gene: TRBJ2-3
D gene: NA
CDR3 DNA: NA
CDR3 protein: CASSLVADTQYFYF

clone size: NA
V gene: TRBV7-3
J gene: TRBJ1-6
D gene: NA
CDR3 DNA: TGTGCCAGCAGCTTAACTCAAGGGATGAACACTGAAGCCCTCCACTTT
CDR3 protein: CASSLTQGMNTEALHF

clone size: NA
V gene: TRBV13
J gene: TRBJ2-2
D gene: NA
CDR3 DNA: TGTGCCAGCAGCGCACGGGACACCGGGGAGCTGTTTTTT
CDR3 protein: CASSARDTGELFF

clone size: once
V gene: TRBV6-5
J gene: TRBJ1-1
D gene: NA
CDR3 DNA: TGTGCCAGCAGCCAGGGCGCTGAAGCTTTCTTT
CDR3 protein: CASSQGAEAFF

clone size: NA
V gene: TRBV5-1
J gene: TRBJ2-3
D gene: NA
CDR3 DNA: TGTGCCAGCGGGTATGGGGGAAAAGATACGCAGTATTTT
CDR3 protein: CASGYGGKDTQYF

clone size: NA
V gene: TRBV7-8
J gene: TRBJ1-1
D gene: NA
CDR3 DNA: TGCGCCAGCAGCGTAGAGGACTATCCCCATGTGAACACTGAAGCTTTCTTT
CDR3 protein: CASSVEDYPHVNTEAFF

clone size: once
V gene: TRBV7-9
J gene: TRBJ1-1
D gene: NA
CDR3 DNA: TGTGCCAGCAGCCCGAGGCAGATGGAAGAGACTCAGTATTTCTTT
CDR3 protein: CASSPRQMEETQYFF

clone size: NA
V gene: TRBV7-9
J gene: TRBJ2-3
D gene: TRBD2
CDR3 DNA: TGTGTCAGCAGCTTTGAAAGAAGCGGGGGGAGCCAGGATTTT
CDR3 protein: CVSSFERSGGSQDF

clone size: NA
V gene: TRBV2
J gene: TRBJ2-1
D gene: TRBD1
CDR3 DNA: TGTGCCAGCCGGGACAGGGGACTCCCAGTACAGCTCTTC
CDR3 protein: CASRDRGLPVQLF

clone size: NA
V gene: TRBV5-5
J gene: TRBJ2-1
D gene: TRBD2
CDR3 DNA: TGTGCCAGCAGCATGGGGCTAGCGGGAGTTAATGAGCAGTTCTTC
CDR3 protein: CASSMGLAGVNEQFF

clone size: many
V gene: TRBV24-1
J gene: TRBJ2-3
D gene: TRBD2
CDR3 DNA: TGTGCCACCAGTGATTCCACCGGGACTAGCGGGAGGACCCCAGATACGCAGTATTTT
CDR3 protein: CATSDSTGTSGRTPDTQYF

clone size: NA
V gene: TRBV9
J gene: TRBJ1-1
D gene: NA
CDR3 DNA: TGCGCCAGCAGCTCCTGGCGGGAGCTAATGAACACTGAAGCTTTCTTT
CDR3 protein: CASSSWRELMNTEAFF

clone size: NA
V gene: TRBV9
J gene: TRBJ2-3
D gene: TRBD2
CDR3 DNA: TGTGCCAGCGGCTTAGCGGGAGGTCCTCATAAGCAGGATTTT
CDR3 protein: CASGLAGGPHKQDF

clone size: NA
V gene: TRBV19
J gene: TRBJ2-7
D gene: TRBD2
CDR3 DNA: TGTGCCAGTAGTCCTTCGACAGCGGGAACATACGAGCAGTACTTC
CDR3 protein: CASSPSTAGTYEQYF

clone size: NA
V gene: TRBV9
J gene: TRBJ2-3
D gene: NA
CDR3 DNA: TGTGCCAGCAGCTTGCACGGCCGTATTAGCACAGATACGCAGTATTTT
CDR3 protein: CASSLHGRISTDTQYF

clone size: NA
V gene: TRBV11-1
J gene: TRBJ2-7
D gene: TRBD2
CDR3 DNA: TGTGCCAGCAGCTGGGGACTAGCGGGAGGGCGGTCCTACGAGCAGTACTTC
CDR3 protein: CASSWGLAGGRSYEQYF

clone size: NA
V gene: TRBV7-8
J gene: TRBJ1-5
D gene: NA
CDR3 DNA: TGCGCCAGCAGCCAAACAGGGACTCCCCACAAGCATTTT
CDR3 protein: CASSQTGTPHKHF

clone size: NA
V gene: TRBV9
J gene: TRBJ1-5
D gene: NA
CDR3 DNA: TGTGCCAGCAGTGAGGCCTATAGCAAGCAGAACGAGCATTTT
CDR3 protein: CASSEAYSKQNEHF

clone size: NA
V gene: TRBV15
J gene: TRBJ2-7
D gene: TRBD1
CDR3 DNA: TGTGCCACCAGCAGAAGCCCCGGGACAGGGTTCGAGCAGTACTTC
CDR3 protein: CATSRSPGTGFEQYF

clone size: NA
V gene: TRBV9
J gene: TRBJ2-3
D gene: NA
CDR3 DNA: TGTGCCAGCAGCTTAGACAGCGCCCCCTATAATTCACATTTT
CDR3 protein: CASSLDSAPYNSHF

clone size: NA
V gene: TRBV19
J gene: TRBJ2-3
D gene: NA
CDR3 DNA: TGTGCCAGCAGCTTAGAAGGTTTTCCGCGACGGGTCTTT
CDR3 protein: CASSLEGFPRRVF

clone size: NA
V gene: TRBV19
J gene: TRBJ2-7
D gene: TRBD1
CDR3 DNA: TGTGCCAGTAGCGAAGGACAGGGTGTATCTGAGCCTTTCTTT
CDR3 protein: CASSEGQGVSEPFF

clone size: few
V gene: TRBV19
J gene: TRBJ2-5
D gene: NA
CDR3 DNA: TGTGCCAGTAGTATTCGGGCAGAAGAGACCCAGTACTTC
CDR3 protein: CASSIRAEETQYF

clone size: NA
V gene: TRBV19
J gene: TRBJ1-1
D gene: NA
CDR3 DNA: TGTGCCAGTAGTATAGATCGGGCAGGGAACACTGAGGCTTTCTTT
CDR3 protein: CASSIDRAGNTEAFF